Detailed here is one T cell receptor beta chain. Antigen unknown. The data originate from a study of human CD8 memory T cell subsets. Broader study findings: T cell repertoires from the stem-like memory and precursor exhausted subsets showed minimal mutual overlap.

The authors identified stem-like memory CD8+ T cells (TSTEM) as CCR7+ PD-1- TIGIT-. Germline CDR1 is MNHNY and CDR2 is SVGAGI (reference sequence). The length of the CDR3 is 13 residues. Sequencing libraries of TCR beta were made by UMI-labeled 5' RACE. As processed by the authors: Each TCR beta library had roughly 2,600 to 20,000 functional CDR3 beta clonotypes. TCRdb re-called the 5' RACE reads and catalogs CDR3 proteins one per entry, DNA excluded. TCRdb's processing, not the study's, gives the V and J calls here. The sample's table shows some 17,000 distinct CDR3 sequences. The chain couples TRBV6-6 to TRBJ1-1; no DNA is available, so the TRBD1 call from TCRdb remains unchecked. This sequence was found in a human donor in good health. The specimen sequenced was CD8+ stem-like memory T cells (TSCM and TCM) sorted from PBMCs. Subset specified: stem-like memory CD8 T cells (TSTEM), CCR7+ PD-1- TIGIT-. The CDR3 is CASSYSVTGEAFF.